These 5 T cell receptor beta chains came from one sample sequenced in a study of cytomegalovirus exposure and HLA in healthy donors. The study ran its PCR with 60 Vbeta and 13 Jbeta primers. Using immunoSEQ multiplex PCR, the repertoire was profiled, and TCRdb retains in-frame clones only, with some absent. This sample yields under 150,000 clones, of which around 75% are seen a single time; around 9.1% belongs to the top ten. Material: PBMCs. The receptors were sampled from a woman aged 45-60 years in good health and CMV-seropositive.

This clone was detected a few times. The V and J genes are TRBV2 and TRBJ1-2, with a weak D call TRBD1 (6 bases). Per germline, CDR1 SNHLY and CDR2 FYNNEI. Trimming left V 10 bases short and J 2 bases short, with 20 bases between. This CDR3 comprises 15 residues. CDR3 in amino acids: CANTSPRGSNYGYTF. The CDR3 bases are TGTGCCAACACTTCCCCCAGGGGAAGCAACTATGGCTACACCTTC.

The chain is built from TRBV9 and TRBJ2-1; D ambiguous. Between the trimmed V and J ends, which lost 0 bases and 9 bases, there was a span of 10 bases. The CDR3 length is 13 residues. Germline CDR1 reads SGDLS; CDR2 reads YYNGEE. The chain's CDR3 is CASSVEAFSEQFF. The CDR3 DNA reads TGTGCCAGCAGCGTAGAAGCCTTTAGTGAGCAGTTCTTC.

This chain connects TRBV5-1 to TRBJ1-1; the match to TRBD1 covers 8 bases. V was pared by 4 bases and J by 5 bases, with 7 bases of the junction left unmatched. Germline CDR1 is SGHRS and CDR2 is YFSETQ. CDR3 length equals 14 residues. CDR3 nucleotide sequence: TGCGCCAGCAGCGCCGGTACAGGGGGGACTGAAGCTTTCTTT. Amino acids: CASSAGTGGTEAFF.

The chain joins TRBV30 to TRBJ2-7; 9 nucleotides match TRBD2. The CDR3 is 13 residues long. V lost 0 bases and J lost 6; bases outside the gene matches: 3. Germline lookup yields CDR1 GTSNPN and CDR2 SVGIG (reference sequence). CDR3 loop: CAWSVLAGVEQYF. The CDR3 DNA sequence: TGTGCCTGGAGTGTACTAGCGGGTGTCGAGCAGTACTTC.

This clone turned up a few times. The chain employs TRBV2 and TRBJ1-1, with 9 bases lining up with TRBD1. The junction had 1 base not matched to a gene; V was cut back by 5 bases and J by 3 bases. The germline gives CDR1 SNHLY, CDR2 FYNNEI. This CDR3 spans 13 amino acids. In nucleotides, the CDR3 is TGTGCCAGCAGTCGACAGGGGGACACTGAAGCTTTCTTT. Its translation is CASSRQGDTEAFF.